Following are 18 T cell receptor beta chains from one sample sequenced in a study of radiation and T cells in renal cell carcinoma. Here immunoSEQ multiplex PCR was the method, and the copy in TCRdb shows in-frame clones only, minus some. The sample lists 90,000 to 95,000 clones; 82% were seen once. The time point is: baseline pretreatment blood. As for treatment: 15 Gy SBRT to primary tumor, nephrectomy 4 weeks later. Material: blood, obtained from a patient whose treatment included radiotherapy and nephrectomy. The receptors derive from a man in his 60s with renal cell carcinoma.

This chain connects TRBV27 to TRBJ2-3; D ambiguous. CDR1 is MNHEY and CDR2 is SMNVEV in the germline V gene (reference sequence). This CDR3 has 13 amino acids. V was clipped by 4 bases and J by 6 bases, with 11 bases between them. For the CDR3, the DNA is TGTGCCAGCAGTTCCCCACTGATGGATACGCAGTATTTT. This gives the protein CASSSPLMDTQYF.

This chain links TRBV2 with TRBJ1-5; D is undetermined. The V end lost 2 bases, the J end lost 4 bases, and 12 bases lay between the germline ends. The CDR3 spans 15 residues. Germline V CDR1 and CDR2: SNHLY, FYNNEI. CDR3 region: CASSEKGFGNQPQHF. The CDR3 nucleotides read TGTGCCAGCAGTGAAAAGGGCTTCGGGAATCAGCCCCAGCATTTT.

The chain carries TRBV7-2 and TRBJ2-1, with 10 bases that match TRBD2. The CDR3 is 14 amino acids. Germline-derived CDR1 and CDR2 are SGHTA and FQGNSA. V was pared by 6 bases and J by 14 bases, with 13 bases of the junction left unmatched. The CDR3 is CASSQQLAGELEFF. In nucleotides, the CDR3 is TGTGCCAGCAGTCAGCAGCTAGCGGGAGAACTCGAGTTCTTC.

The DNA for the CDR3 is TGTGCCAGCAGCTTACTAAGAGGGGGTCGGGAGCAGTACTTC. Translating it yields CASSLLRGGREQYF. V usage is TRBV11-2 and J usage is TRBJ2-7, with a tentative D call TRBD1 (6 bases). There are 14 residues in the CDR3. V lost 2 bases to trimming and J lost 7 bases, with 15 bases between them. Germline CDR1 and CDR2: SGHAT and FQNNGV.

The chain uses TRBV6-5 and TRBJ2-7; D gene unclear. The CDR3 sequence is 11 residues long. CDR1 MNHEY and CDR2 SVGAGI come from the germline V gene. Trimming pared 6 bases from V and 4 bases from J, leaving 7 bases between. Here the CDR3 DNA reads TGTGCCAGCAGCCCGCAATACGAGCAGTACTTC. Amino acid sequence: CASSPQYEQYF.

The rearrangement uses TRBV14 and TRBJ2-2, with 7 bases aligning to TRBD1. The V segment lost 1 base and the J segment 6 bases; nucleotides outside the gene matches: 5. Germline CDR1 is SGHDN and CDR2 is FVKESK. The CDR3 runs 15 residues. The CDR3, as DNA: TGTGCCAGCAGCCAAGTGCACAGGGGTGCCGGGGAGCTGTTTTTT. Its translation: CASSQVHRGAGELFF.

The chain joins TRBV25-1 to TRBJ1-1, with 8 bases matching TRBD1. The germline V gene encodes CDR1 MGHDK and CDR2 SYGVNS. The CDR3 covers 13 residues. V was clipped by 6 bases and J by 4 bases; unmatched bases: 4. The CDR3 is CASSYTGGTEAFF. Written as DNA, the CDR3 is TGTGCCAGCAGCTACACAGGGGGCACTGAAGCTTTCTTT.

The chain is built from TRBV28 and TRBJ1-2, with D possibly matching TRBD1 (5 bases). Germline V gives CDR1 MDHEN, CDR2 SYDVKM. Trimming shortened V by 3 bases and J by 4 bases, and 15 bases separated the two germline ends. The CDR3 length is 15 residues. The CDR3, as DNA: TGTGCCAGCAGTTTTTTGCGGCAGGGTTCCTATGGCTACACCTTC. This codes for CASSFLRQGSYGYTF.

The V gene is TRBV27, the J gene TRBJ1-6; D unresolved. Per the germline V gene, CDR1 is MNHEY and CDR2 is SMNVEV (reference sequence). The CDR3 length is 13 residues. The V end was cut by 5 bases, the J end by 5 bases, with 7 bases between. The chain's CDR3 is CASSQPHNSPLHF. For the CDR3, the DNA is TGTGCCAGCAGTCAACCCCATAATTCACCCCTCCACTTT.

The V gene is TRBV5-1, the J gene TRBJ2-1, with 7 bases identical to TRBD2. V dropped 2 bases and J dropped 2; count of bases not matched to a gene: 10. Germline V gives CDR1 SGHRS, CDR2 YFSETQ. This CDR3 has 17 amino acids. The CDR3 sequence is CASSLIFGAGTYNEQFF. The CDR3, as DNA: TGCGCCAGCAGCTTAATTTTCGGAGCGGGGACCTACAATGAGCAGTTCTTC.

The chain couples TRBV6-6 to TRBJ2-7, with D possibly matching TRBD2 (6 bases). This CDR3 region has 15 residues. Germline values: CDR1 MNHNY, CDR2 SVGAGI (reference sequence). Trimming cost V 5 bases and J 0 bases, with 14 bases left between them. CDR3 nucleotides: TGTGCCAGCAGTACTGGGACTGATCGCTCCTACGAGCAGTACTTC. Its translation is CASSTGTDRSYEQYF.

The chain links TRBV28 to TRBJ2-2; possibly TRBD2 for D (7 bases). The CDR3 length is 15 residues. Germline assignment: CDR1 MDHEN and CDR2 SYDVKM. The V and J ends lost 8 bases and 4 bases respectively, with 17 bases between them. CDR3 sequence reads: CASGGGVSGTGELFF. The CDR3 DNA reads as TGTGCCAGCGGCGGGGGCGTCTCGGGCACCGGGGAGCTGTTTTTT.

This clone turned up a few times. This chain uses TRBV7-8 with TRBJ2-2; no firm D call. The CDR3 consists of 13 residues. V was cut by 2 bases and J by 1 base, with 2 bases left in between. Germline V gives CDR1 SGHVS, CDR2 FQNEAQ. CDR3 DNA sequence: TGTGCCAGCAGCTTAAGGAACACCGGGGAGCTGTTTTTT. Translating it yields CASSLRNTGELFF.

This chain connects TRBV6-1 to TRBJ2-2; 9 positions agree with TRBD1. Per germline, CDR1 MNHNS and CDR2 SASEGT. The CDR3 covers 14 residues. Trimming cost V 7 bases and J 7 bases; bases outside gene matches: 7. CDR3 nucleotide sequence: TGTGCCAGCACTCCCGGACAGGGGAACGGGGAGCTGTTTTTT. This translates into CASTPGQGNGELFF.

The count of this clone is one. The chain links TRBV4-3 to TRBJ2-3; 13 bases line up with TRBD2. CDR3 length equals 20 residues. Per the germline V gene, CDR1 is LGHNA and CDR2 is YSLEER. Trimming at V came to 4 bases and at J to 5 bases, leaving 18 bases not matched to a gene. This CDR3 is CASSPHTGGLAGVGGDTQYF. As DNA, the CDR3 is TGCGCCAGCAGCCCGCACACCGGAGGACTAGCGGGAGTAGGTGGAGATACGCAGTATTTT.

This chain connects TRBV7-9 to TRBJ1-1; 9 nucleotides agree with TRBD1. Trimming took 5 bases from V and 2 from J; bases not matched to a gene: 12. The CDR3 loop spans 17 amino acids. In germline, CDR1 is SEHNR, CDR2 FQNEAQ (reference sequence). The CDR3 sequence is CASSLGPRDRDNTEAFF. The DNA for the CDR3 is TGTGCCAGCAGCCTCGGCCCCCGGGACAGGGACAACACTGAAGCTTTCTTT.

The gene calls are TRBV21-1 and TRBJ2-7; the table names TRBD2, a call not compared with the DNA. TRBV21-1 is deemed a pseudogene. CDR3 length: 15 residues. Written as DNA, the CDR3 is TGTGCCAGCAGCAACCGGCTAGCGGCGAACTACGAGCAGTACTTC. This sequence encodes CASSNRLAANYEQYF.

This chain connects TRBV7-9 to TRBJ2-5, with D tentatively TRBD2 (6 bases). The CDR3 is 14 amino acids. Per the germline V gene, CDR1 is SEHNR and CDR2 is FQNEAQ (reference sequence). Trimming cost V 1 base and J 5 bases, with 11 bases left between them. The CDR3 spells CASSLVLATETQYF. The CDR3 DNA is TGTGCCAGCAGCTTAGTACTAGCTACGGAGACCCAGTACTTC.